Shown below are 8 T cell receptor beta chains from a single sample sequenced in a study of beta chain features in type 1 diabetes. Study results and caveats: TCRB CDR3s were moderately but significantly shorter in Type 1 diabetes patients in all four CD4+ subsets.

For these TCRs, the target antigens are not known. Expressed TCRB transcripts were sequenced, since all the RNA that had been isolated was reverse transcribed. Only in-frame clones appear in the TCRdb table, and some are missing; sequencing was by immunoSEQ multiplex PCR. The sample contains 300,000 or so clones, approximately 15% of which appear only once. Sample: naive CD4+ T cells from blood. The receptor source for this set is a man aged 25 to 40 with type 1 diabetes.

The rearrangement joins TRBV16 to TRBJ2-2, with unresolved D. With 0 bases removed from V and 7 bases from J, the gap between germline ends came to 9 bases. Germline lookup yields CDR1 KGHSY and CDR2 FQNENV. The CDR3 consists of 14 residues. This CDR3 is CASSQSAVNGELFF. CDR3 coding DNA: TGTGCCAGCAGCCAATCGGCCGTAAACGGGGAGCTGTTTTTT.

V is TRBV9 and J is TRBJ2-1; D is possibly TRBD2 (5 bases). Germline V gene data show CDR1 as SGDLS and CDR2 as YYNGEE. Trimming removed 0 bases from V and 6 bases from J, with 13 bases in between. The CDR3 runs 15 residues. CDR3 sequence: CASSVERVVFNEQFF. CDR3 DNA sequence: TGTGCCAGCAGCGTAGAGAGGGTGGTTTTCAATGAGCAGTTCTTC.

The table lists this clone with a few counts. The V gene is TRBV30, the J gene TRBJ2-3, with 8 bases fitting TRBD2. This CDR3 region has 11 residues. Trimming cost V 2 bases and J 8 bases; bases outside gene matches: 0. Germline CDR1 reads GTSNPN; CDR2 reads SVGIG (reference sequence). CDR3 protein: CAWSSGSTQYF. DNA of the CDR3: TGTGCCTGGAGTAGCGGGAGTACGCAGTATTTT.

The CDR3, as DNA: TGTGCCAGCAGTTCACGGGACACCCTCTACGAGCAGTACTTC. It codes for CASSSRDTLYEQYF. The chain has TRBV28 and TRBJ2-7; D is perhaps TRBD1 (6 bases). Germline CDR1 reads MDHEN; CDR2 reads SYDVKM. Trimming cost V 4 bases and J 3 bases, with 13 bases left between them. This CDR3 contains 14 residues.

This clone was picked up a small number of times. CDR3 nucleotide sequence: TGTGCCAGCTCCCTGCTGCCTAGCGGGTCCATAATCCCCTTCTTC. Amino acid sequence: CASSLLPSGSIIPFF. The genes are TRBV18 and TRBJ2-1; TRBD2 aligns across 8 bases. Germline-derived CDR1 and CDR2 are KGHSH and LQKENI. V shed 6 bases, J shed 16 bases, and the junction held 20 bases outside the gene matches. CDR3 size: 15 residues.

The genes are TRBV7-9 and TRBJ2-3; 9 bases are shared with TRBD1. Losses at the gene ends were 7 bases for V and 2 bases for J; bases not matched to a gene: 7. The CDR3 is 15 amino acids. Germline V gene sequence: CDR1 SEHNR, CDR2 FQNEAQ (reference sequence). CDR3 bases: TGTGCCAGCACCCTGGGACAGGGCTACACAGATACGCAGTATTTT. Its protein is CASTLGQGYTDTQYF.

This CDR3 reads CASSLMVALQETQYF. The CDR3 bases are TGTGCCAGCAGCTTAATGGTAGCGCTCCAAGAGACCCAGTACTTC. The gene calls are TRBV7-8 and TRBJ2-5, with D perhaps matching TRBD2 (5 bases). V gave up 2 bases and J gave up 1 base, with 11 bases separating them. From germline, CDR1 is SGHVS and CDR2 FQNEAQ. The CDR3 has 15 residues.

This clone was counted a few times. The rearrangement links TRBV19 to TRBJ2-4; D gene uncertain. CDR3 length: 14 residues. Per germline, CDR1 LNHDA and CDR2 SQIVND (reference sequence). V shed 4 bases and J shed 0 bases, with 7 bases lying between them. The CDR3, as DNA: TGTGCCAGTAGTACTGTTCTAGCCAAAAACATTCAGTACTTC. Encoded protein: CASSTVLAKNIQYF.